The entry below gives a single TCR beta chain sequence along with its context. No antigen is known for it. CDR1 is MGHRA, CDR2 YSYEKL, per germline. This CDR3 region has 16 residues. The V end was cut by 0 bases, the J end by 1 base, with 10 bases between. The sample belongs to a study of shared clonotypes between healthy human individuals. Overall study findings and caveats: The sharing of 5% to 5.5% of naive CD4 clonotypes was seen across several donors.

The repertoire was sequenced with immunoSEQ multiplex PCR; TCRdb's copy has only in-frame clones and lacks some. The data contain around 100,000 clones, under 70% of them singletons. CD45RO+ cells went into CD8 memory alongside CCR7-negative CD45RA+ TemRA cells. Sequencing input: memory CD8+ T cells sorted from blood. Subset noted: CD45RO+ cells pooled with CCR7-negative TemRA cells. The sequence was collected from a man under 40 in good health. The V and J genes are TRBV4-1 and TRBJ1-5, with D maybe TRBD1 (6 bases). The CDR3 loop is CASSQDRRGSNQPQHF. The CDR3 bases are TGCGCCAGCAGCCAAGATAGGAGGGGGAGCAATCAGCCCCAGCATTTT.